A selection of T cell receptor beta chains follows, all from one sample in a study of vaccination effects on CD4 cells after COVID-19. TCRdb's copy holds only in-frame clones and misses some; the assay was immunoSEQ multiplex PCR. This table has roughly 29,000 clones, less than 75% appearing once. No cognate antigen is known for these TCRs. Material: CD4+ T cells from PBMCs cultured without peptide, obtained before COVID-19 vaccination. The receptors were sampled from a human donor who received a COVID-19 vaccine. CDR3s include the opening cysteine and the closing phenylalanine or tryptophan. The D gene is left open where the match is weak. Size tells how often a clone was seen (once, few, many) or the class of an expanded clone, and some rows leave it out.

j_gene,v_gene,abundance,d_gene,CDR3nt,CDR3aa
TRBJ1-1,TRBV2,.,.,TGTGCCAGCACTAGAGGAGCTTTCTTT,CASTRGAFF
TRBJ2-1,TRBV7-9,.,TRBD1,TGTGCCAGCAGCCCGACAGGGATCTTGGGCAATGAGCAGTTCTTC,CASSPTGILGNEQFF
TRBJ2-7,TRBV2,.,.,TGTGCCAGCATCTCCCGACAAGGTTGGGACTCCTACGAGCAGTACTTC,CASISRQGWDSYEQYF
TRBJ2-2,TRBV3-1/TRBV3-2,.,.,TGTGCCAGGGGACTCGACGCGAACACCGGGGAGCTGTTTTTT,CARGLDANTGELFF
TRBJ1-3,TRBV5-1,.,.,TGCGCCAGCAGCTACTGGACCGCCACATCCGGAAACACCATATATTTT,CASSYWTATSGNTIYF
TRBJ1-2,TRBV14,.,.,TGTGCCAGCAGCCAAGGGGTCAGGCTCTATGGCTACACCTTC,CASSQGVRLYGYTF
TRBJ2-7,TRBV28,.,.,TGTGCCAGCAGTTTAGGATCCGCCGGCTCCTACGAGCAGTACTTC,CASSLGSAGSYEQYF
TRBJ2-7,TRBV7-8,.,TRBD2,TGTGCCAGCAGTACCGGGACTAGCGGGGGGGCCGAGCAGTACTTC,CASSTGTSGGAEQYF
TRBJ2-5,TRBV20-1,.,.,TGCAGTGCTAGTCGGACAGCCCAAGAGACCCAGTACTTC,CSASRTAQETQYF
TRBJ2-1,TRBV2,.,TRBD2,TGTGCCAGCAGCTTGCTAGCGGGAGGGAGTGATGAGCAGTTCTTC,CASSLLAGGSDEQFF
TRBJ1-6,TRBV6-5,.,.,TGTGCCAGCAGGAATAATTCACCCCTCCACTTT,CASRNNSPLHF
TRBJ1-4,TRBV10-3,few,.,TGTGCCATCTCGGGGGGAGTAGAAAAACTGTTTTTT,CAISGGVEKLFF
TRBJ1-4,TRBV5-1,few,.,TGCGCCAGCGCCTCGCATGAAAAACTGTTTTTT,CASASHEKLFF
TRBJ1-5,TRBV18,.,.,TGTGCCAGCTCCGGGGATAGCAATCAGCCCCAGCATTTT,CASSGDSNQPQHF
TRBJ2-7,TRBV5-3,.,TRBD1,TGTGCCAGAAGCTTATCTTCCGGGACAGGGCCCATCCCACTCTCCCTAGCTCCCTACGAGCAGTACTTC,CARSLSSGTGPIPLSLAPYEQYF
TRBJ1-1,TRBV10-3,.,.,TGTGCCATCAGCCCGGGCGACACTGAAGCTTTCTTT,CAISPGDTEAFF
TRBJ1-1,TRBV11-2,.,.,TGTGCCAGCAGCCACCCGGGACCAAAGAACACTGAAGCTTTCTTT,CASSHPGPKNTEAFF
TRBJ2-3,TRBV10-1,.,TRBD2,TGCGCCAGCAGTGAGCATACGACGGTGCTAGCGGGGTCCACAGATACGCAGTATTTT,CASSEHTTVLAGSTDTQYF
TRBJ2-2,TRBV19,.,TRBD2,TGTGCCAGTAGTAGCGGGAGGCCCGATTTACGTATCACCGGGGAGCTGTTTTTT,CASSSGRPDLRITGELFF
TRBJ2-5,TRBV9,.,TRBD2,TGTGCCAGTCAACGGGAGGCCTTGGAGACCCAGTACTTC,CASQREALETQYF
TRBJ2-2,TRBV5-1,.,TRBD2,TGCGCCAGCAGCTTGGTAGGAGGACTAGCGGGTTTCTCCGGGGAGCTGTTTTTT,CASSLVGGLAGFSGELFF
TRBJ2-1,TRBV5-4,.,.,TGTGCCAGCAGATCCTACAATGAGCAGTTCTTC,CASRSYNEQFF
TRBJ2-1,TRBV12-3/TRBV12-4,.,.,TGTGCCAGCACCATGGAGAATGAGCAGTTCTTC,CASTMENEQFF
TRBJ1-2,TRBV19,.,.,TGTGCCAGTAGTTCAGGCGGCTATGGCTACACCTTC,CASSSGGYGYTF
TRBJ2-7,TRBV5-1,.,.,TGCGCCAGCAGACGTTTGAGGGAGAACTCCTACGAGCAGTACTTC,CASRRLRENSYEQYF
TRBJ2-2,TRBV7-9,once,.,TGTGCCAGCAGCCCCAGCGGGCGGACCGGGGAGCTGTTTTTT,CASSPSGRTGELFF
TRBJ1-1,TRBV5-4,.,.,TGTGCCAGCAGCCTCCCGACAGAGATGAACACTGAAGCTTTCTTT,CASSLPTEMNTEAFF
TRBJ1-1,TRBV7-2,.,.,TGTGCCAGCAGCTTTTATGGGGACACTGAAGCTTTCTTT,CASSFYGDTEAFF
TRBJ2-7,TRBV27,.,.,TGTGCCAGCAGCCCCACCACGGCCAGGGCGCGGGAGCAGTACTTC,CASSPTTARAREQYF
TRBJ2-7,TRBV6-5,.,TRBD2,TGTGCCAGCAGTTACTCTGGCCTAGCGGCCTCCTACGAGCAGTACTTC,CASSYSGLAASYEQYF
TRBJ1-4,TRBV3-1/TRBV3-2,few,TRBD1,TGTGCCAGCAGCCAAGCACTACCGGGACAGGGGGATGAAAAACTGTTTTTT,CASSQALPGQGDEKLFF
TRBJ1-3,TRBV5-1,.,TRBD1,TGCGCCAGCAGCCAGGGGGCGACTGGAAACACCATATATTTT,CASSQGATGNTIYF
TRBJ2-6,TRBV7-7,.,TRBD1,TGTGCCAGCAGCTTAGCGCCAAGGACAGGGGGCGCTGGGGCCAACGTCCTGACTTTC,CASSLAPRTGGAGANVLTF
TRBJ2-7,TRBV29-1,.,.,TGCAGCGAGAAGGGATACGAGCAGTACTTC,CSEKGYEQYF
TRBJ1-5,TRBV12-3/TRBV12-4,.,TRBD1,TGTGCCAGCAGAAGGACAGGTAATCAGCCCCAGCATTTT,CASRRTGNQPQHF